The 18 T cell receptor beta chains below come from one sample, sequenced in a study of cytomegalovirus exposure and HLA in healthy donors. Researchers ran the PCR with 60 Vbeta and 13 Jbeta primers. The repertoire was sequenced with immunoSEQ multiplex PCR; TCRdb's copy has only in-frame clones and lacks some. The data contain around 67,000 clones, approximately 58% of them singletons. The sample was PBMCs. The receptors originated from a woman in her 50s in good health and CMV-seronegative.

J is TRBJ1-1 and V is TRBV2, with TRBD1 matching 7 bases. From germline, CDR1 is SNHLY and CDR2 FYNNEI. The ends lost 4 bases at V and 7 bases at J; junction bases unmatched: 3. The CDR3 is 12 residues long. The DNA for the CDR3 is TGTGCCAGCAGTGGATCAGGGGGTGAAGCTTTCTTT. Translated, it gives CASSGSGGEAFF.

This clone showed up just a few times. DNA of the CDR3: TGTGCCAGCAGCGTTACTAGCGTATTACTTGCGGAGCAGTTCTTC. Protein product: CASSVTSVLLAEQFF. The chain employs TRBV9 and TRBJ2-1; 7 nucleotides match TRBD2. The CDR3 is 15 amino acids. The junction had 12 bases not matched to a gene; V was cut back by 2 bases and J by 10 bases. Per the germline V gene, CDR1 is SGDLS and CDR2 is YYNGEE.

The chain combines TRBV15 with TRBJ2-7; the D gene is possibly TRBD2 (5 bases). This CDR3 has 16 amino acids. The V gene's germline CDR1 is LNHNV and CDR2 YYDKDF (reference sequence). Between the trimmed V and J ends, which lost 0 bases and 1 base, there was a span of 13 bases. CDR3 sequence: CATSRDFLASSYEQYF. DNA for the CDR3: TGTGCCACCAGCAGAGATTTCCTAGCTTCTTCCTACGAGCAGTACTTC.

This chain uses TRBV4-3 with TRBJ2-5, with 9 bases fitting TRBD1. V shed 4 bases and J 2 bases; nucleotides not matched to a gene: 5. CDR3 length: 15 residues. Germline CDR1 LGHNA, CDR2 YSLEER. The CDR3 nucleotides are TGCGCCAGCAGCCCCGGACAGGGGCCACAAGAGACCCAGTACTTC. This gives the protein CASSPGQGPQETQYF.

This clone was recorded a few times. V and J are TRBV27 and TRBJ2-2, with D possibly being TRBD2 (6 bases). The CDR3 spans 15 residues. V was trimmed by 5 bases and J by 3 bases, leaving 13 bases between them. CDR1 and CDR2 from the germline V gene are MNHEY and SMNVEV (reference sequence). The CDR3 reads CASSPRGLYTGELFF. CDR3 bases: TGTGCCAGCAGTCCCCGGGGACTCTACACCGGGGAGCTGTTTTTT.

The CDR3 reads CASSSGGGARGEQFF. CDR3 DNA: TGTGCCAGCAGTTCCGGCGGGGGAGCGAGAGGCGAGCAGTTCTTC. This chain connects TRBV6-5 to TRBJ2-1; 7 bases map to TRBD2. Germline V lookup: CDR1 MNHEY, CDR2 SVGAGI. V shed 4 bases and J 10 bases; nucleotides not matched to a gene: 13. This CDR3 is 15 amino acids long.

CDR3 DNA sequence: TGTGCCAGCAGTGAGGTTGGAAGCTATGGCTACACCTTC. It encodes CASSEVGSYGYTF. This chain connects TRBV9 to TRBJ1-2; D remains ambiguous. CDR1 SGDLS and CDR2 YYNGEE come from the germline V gene. V was cut by 5 bases and J by 4 bases, with 12 bases left in between. This CDR3 is 13 amino acids long.

The rearrangement uses TRBV5-4 and TRBJ2-7, with 14 bases lining up with TRBD2. Germline CDR1 reads SGHNT; CDR2 reads YYREEE (reference sequence). V lost 3 bases, J lost 4 bases, and 6 bases stayed unmatched. CDR3 size: 16 residues. CDR3 sequence reads: CASSYGTSGSVYEQYF. The CDR3 nucleotides are TGTGCCAGCAGCTACGGGACTAGCGGGAGTGTTTACGAGCAGTACTTC.

V usage is TRBV4-3 and J usage is TRBJ2-5; perhaps TRBD1 as D (6 bases). CDR1 is LGHNA, CDR2 YSLEER, per germline. This CDR3 has 16 amino acids. The ends were cut back, 4 bases at V and 4 bases at J, with 19 bases in the middle. The CDR3 sequence is CASSPHPGPGAETQYF. The CDR3 DNA follows: TGCGCCAGCAGCCCCCACCCGGGGCCAGGGGCAGAGACCCAGTACTTC.

The CDR3 is CASSRQGRSNYGYTF. The CDR3, as DNA: TGTGCCAGCAGCAGACAGGGGAGGAGTAACTATGGCTACACCTTC. This chain connects TRBV9 to TRBJ1-2; 8 nucleotides agree with TRBD1. With V trimmed by 4 bases and J by 1 base, 6 bases remained unmatched. The CDR3 is made up of 15 amino acids. The germline gives CDR1 SGDLS, CDR2 YYNGEE.

This chain joins TRBV9 and TRBJ1-1, with D tentatively TRBD1 (6 bases). In germline, CDR1 is SGDLS, CDR2 YYNGEE. V lost 3 bases and J 8 bases, leaving 17 bases between the germline ends. The CDR3 length is 14 residues. DNA of the CDR3: TGTGCCAGCAGCGGAATACCACAGGGCGGCGAAGCTTTCTTT. Translated, it gives CASSGIPQGGEAFF.

The chain uses TRBV29-1 and TRBJ1-5, with unresolved D. Trimming shortened V by 4 bases and J by 3 bases, and 7 bases separated the two germline ends. Looked up from germline, CDR1 is SQVTM and CDR2 is ANQGSEA. The CDR3 is 12 residues long. This CDR3 reads CSVGALNQPQHF. In DNA, the CDR3 is TGCAGCGTTGGAGCCCTCAATCAGCCCCAGCATTTT.

The chain links TRBV7-3 to TRBJ2-6, with a tentative D call TRBD1 (6 bases). The CDR3 has 14 amino acids. Deletions cut 6 bases from V and 8 bases from J, with 14 bases between. Germline V gene data show CDR1 as SGHTA and CDR2 as FQGTGA. The CDR3 sequence is CASSRGQLSNVLTF. Here the CDR3 DNA reads TGTGCCAGCAGTCGAGGACAGCTTTCCAACGTCCTGACTTTC.

The chain has TRBV7-9 and TRBJ1-2; possible D gene TRBD1, 6 bases. Trimming left V 2 bases short and J 8 bases short, with 21 bases between. The CDR3 totals 16 residues. Germline V lookup: CDR1 SEHNR, CDR2 FQNEAQ (reference sequence). CDR3: CASSLLGPDRGDGYTF. CDR3 in DNA: TGTGCCAGCAGCTTACTTGGCCCGGACAGAGGTGACGGCTACACCTTC.

The chain uses TRBV27 and TRBJ1-1; D is ambiguous. The CDR3 has 16 residues. The germline CDR1 and CDR2 sequences are MNHEY and SMNVEV (reference sequence). With 0 bases removed from V and 4 bases from J, the gap between germline ends came to 15 bases. The CDR3 region has the DNA TGTGCCAGCAGTTTATCGTCGTCTATACGGTTCACTGAAGCTTTCTTT. It is translated as CASSLSSSIRFTEAFF.

This clone was recorded a few times. The rearrangement uses TRBV18 and TRBJ2-5; D is uncertain. The germline V gene encodes CDR1 KGHSH and CDR2 LQKENI. V lost 6 bases and J lost 4, with 12 bases in between. This CDR3 region has 13 residues. CDR3 in amino acids: CASSQRQVETQYF. The CDR3 bases are TGTGCCAGCTCTCAAAGGCAGGTAGAGACCCAGTACTTC.

This clone was detected a few times. Here the CDR3 DNA reads TGTGCCACCAGCAGAGAAGGGGTCGGATACGAGCAGTACTTC. Its translation: CATSREGVGYEQYF. The J gene is TRBJ2-7, the V gene TRBV15, with D perhaps matching TRBD1 (5 bases). CDR1 LNHNV and CDR2 YYDKDF come from the germline V gene (reference sequence). The CDR3 is 14 residues long. V was cut by 0 bases and J by 4 bases, with 10 bases left in between.

This chain uses TRBV6-6 with TRBJ2-5; 9 nucleotides match TRBD2. Germline assignment: CDR1 MNHNY and CDR2 SVGAGI (reference sequence). The CDR3 runs 16 residues. V dropped 6 bases and J dropped 5; count of bases not matched to a gene: 13. The CDR3 region is CASSSERGALGETQYF. The CDR3 DNA reads TGTGCCAGCAGCTCGGAGCGGGGGGCGCTCGGGGAGACCCAGTACTTC.